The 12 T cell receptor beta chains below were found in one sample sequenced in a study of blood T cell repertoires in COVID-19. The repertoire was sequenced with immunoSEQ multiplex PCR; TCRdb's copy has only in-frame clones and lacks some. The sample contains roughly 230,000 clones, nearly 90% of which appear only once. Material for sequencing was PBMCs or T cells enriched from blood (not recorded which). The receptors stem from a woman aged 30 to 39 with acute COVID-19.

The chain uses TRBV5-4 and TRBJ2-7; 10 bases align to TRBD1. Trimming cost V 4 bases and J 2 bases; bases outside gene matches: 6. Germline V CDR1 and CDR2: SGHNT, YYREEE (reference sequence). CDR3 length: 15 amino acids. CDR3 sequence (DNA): TGTGCCAGCAGCCGGACAGGGGGAAATACCTACGAGCAGTACTTC. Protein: CASSRTGGNTYEQYF.

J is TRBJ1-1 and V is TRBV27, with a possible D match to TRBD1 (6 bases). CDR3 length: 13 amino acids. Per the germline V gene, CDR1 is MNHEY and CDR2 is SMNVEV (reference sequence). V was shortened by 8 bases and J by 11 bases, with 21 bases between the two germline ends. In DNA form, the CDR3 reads TGTGCCAGCCGAAAAGGGGGGGGCAGTTGGGCTTTCTTT. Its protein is CASRKGGGSWAFF.

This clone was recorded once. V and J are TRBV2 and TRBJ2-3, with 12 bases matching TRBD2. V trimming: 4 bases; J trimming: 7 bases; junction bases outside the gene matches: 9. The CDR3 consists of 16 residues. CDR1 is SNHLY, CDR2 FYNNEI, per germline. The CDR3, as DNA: TGTGCCAGCAGTGGATCTAGCGGGGGGGCCCTTAATACGCAGTATTTT. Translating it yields CASSGSSGGALNTQYF.

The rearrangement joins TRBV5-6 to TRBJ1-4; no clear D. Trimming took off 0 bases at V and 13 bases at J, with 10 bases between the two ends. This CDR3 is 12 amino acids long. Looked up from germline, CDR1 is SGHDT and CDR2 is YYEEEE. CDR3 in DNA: TGTGCCAGCAGCTTGGAGGGCGGAGGACTGTTTTTT. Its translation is CASSLEGGGLFF. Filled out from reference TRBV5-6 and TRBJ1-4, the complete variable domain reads DAGVTQSPTHLIKTRGQQVTLRCSPKSGHDTVSWYQQALGQGPQFIFQYYEEEERQRGNFPDRFSGHQFPNYSSELNVNALLLGDSALYLCASSLEGGGLFFGSGTQLSVL.

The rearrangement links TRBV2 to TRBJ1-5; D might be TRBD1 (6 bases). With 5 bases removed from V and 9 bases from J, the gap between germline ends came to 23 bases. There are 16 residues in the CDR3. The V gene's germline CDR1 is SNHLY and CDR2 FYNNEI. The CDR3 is CASSTRGGRDWAPQHF. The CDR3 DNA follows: TGTGCCAGCAGTACCCGGGGGGGGCGCGACTGGGCGCCCCAGCATTTT.

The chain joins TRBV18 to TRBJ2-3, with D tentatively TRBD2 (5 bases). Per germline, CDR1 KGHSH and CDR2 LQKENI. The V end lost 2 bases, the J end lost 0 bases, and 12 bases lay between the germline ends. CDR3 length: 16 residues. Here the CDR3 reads CASSPEGDTSTDTQYF. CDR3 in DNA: TGTGCCAGCTCACCAGAGGGTGACACTAGCACAGATACGCAGTATTTT.

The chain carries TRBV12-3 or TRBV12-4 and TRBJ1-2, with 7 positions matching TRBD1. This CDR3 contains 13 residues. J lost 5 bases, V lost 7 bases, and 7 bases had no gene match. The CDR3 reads CASTYRQGYGYTF. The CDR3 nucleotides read TGTGCCAGCACCTATCGACAGGGTTATGGCTACACCTTC.

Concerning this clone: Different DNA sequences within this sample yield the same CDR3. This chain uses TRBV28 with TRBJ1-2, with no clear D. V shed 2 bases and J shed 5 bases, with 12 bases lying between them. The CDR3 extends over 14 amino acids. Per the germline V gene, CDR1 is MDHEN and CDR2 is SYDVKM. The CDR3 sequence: CASSLDSLGYGYTF. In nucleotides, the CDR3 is TGTGCCAGCAGTTTAGACTCCCTCGGGTATGGCTACACCTTC.

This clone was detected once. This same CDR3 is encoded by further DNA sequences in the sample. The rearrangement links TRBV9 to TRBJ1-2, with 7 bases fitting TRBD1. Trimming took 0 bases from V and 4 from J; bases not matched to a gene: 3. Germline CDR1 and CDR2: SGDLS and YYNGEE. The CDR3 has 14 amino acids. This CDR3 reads CASSVGQGGYGYTF. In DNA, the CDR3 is TGTGCCAGCAGCGTAGGACAGGGAGGCTATGGCTACACCTTC. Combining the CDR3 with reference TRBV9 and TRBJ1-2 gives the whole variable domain DSGVTQTPKHLITATGQRVTLRCSPRSGDLSVYWYQQSLDQGLQFLIQYYNGEERAKGNILERFSAQQFPDLHSELNLSSLELGDSALYFCASSVGQGGYGYTFGSGTRLTVV.

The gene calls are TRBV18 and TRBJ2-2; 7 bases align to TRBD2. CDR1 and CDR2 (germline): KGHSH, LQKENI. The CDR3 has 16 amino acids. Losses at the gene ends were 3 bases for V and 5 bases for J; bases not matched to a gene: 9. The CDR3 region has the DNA TGTGCCAGCTCACCTTTCGCGGGGGATGGGACCGGGGAGCTGTTTTTT. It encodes CASSPFAGDGTGELFF. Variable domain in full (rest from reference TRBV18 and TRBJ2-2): NAGVMQNPRHLVRRRGQEARLRCSPMKGHSHVYWYRQLPEEGLKFMVYLQKENIIDESGMPKERFSAEFPKEGPSILRIQQVVRGDSAAYFCASSPFAGDGTGELFFGEGSRLTVL.

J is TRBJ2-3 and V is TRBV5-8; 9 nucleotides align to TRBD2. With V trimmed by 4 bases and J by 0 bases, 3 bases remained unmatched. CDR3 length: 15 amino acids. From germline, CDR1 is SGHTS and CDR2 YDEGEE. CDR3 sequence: CASSERGASTDTQYF. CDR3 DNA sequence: TGTGCCAGCAGCGAGCGGGGGGCGAGCACAGATACGCAGTATTTT.

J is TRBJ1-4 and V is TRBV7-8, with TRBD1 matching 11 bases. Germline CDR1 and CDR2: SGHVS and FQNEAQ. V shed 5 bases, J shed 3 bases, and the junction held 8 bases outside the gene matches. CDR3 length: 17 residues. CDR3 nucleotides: TGTGCCAGCAGCCGGGACAGGGGGTTTTCGGCTAATGAAAAACTGTTTTTT. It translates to CASSRDRGFSANEKLFF.